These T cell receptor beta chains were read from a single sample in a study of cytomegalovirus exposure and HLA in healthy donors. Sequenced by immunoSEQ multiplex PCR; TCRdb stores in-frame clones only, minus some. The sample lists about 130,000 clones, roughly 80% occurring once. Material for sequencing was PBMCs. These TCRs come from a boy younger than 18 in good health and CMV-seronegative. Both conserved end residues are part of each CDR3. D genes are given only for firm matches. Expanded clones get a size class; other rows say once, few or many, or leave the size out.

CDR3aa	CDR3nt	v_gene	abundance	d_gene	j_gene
CASSATGAMGGERLSSYEQYF	TGCGCCAGCAGTGCGACCGGTGCTATGGGAGGTGAGAGGTTGAGCTCCTACGAGCAGTACTTC	TRBV5-1	few	.	TRBJ2-7
CASSLAAGGDGYTF	TGTGCCAGCAGCTTAGCCGCAGGGGGAGATGGCTACACCTTC	TRBV7-2	.	TRBD1	TRBJ1-2
CSVRGQGIYTDTQYF	TGCAGCGTTCGAGGACAGGGGATATACACAGATACGCAGTATTTT	TRBV29-1	.	TRBD1	TRBJ2-3
CASNSDRGHEQFF	TGTGCCAGCAATTCCGACAGGGGGCATGAGCAGTTCTTC	TRBV2	.	TRBD1	TRBJ2-1
CASSLGWGRGANVLTF	TGCGCCAGCAGCTTGGGATGGGGGCGTGGGGCCAACGTCCTGACTTTC	TRBV5-1	.	.	TRBJ2-6
CASSFFAGSYNEQFF	TGTGCCAGCAGCTTTTTCGCGGGTTCCTACAATGAGCAGTTCTTC	TRBV5-5	.	.	TRBJ2-1
CAWSVGQRGTEAFF	TGTGCCTGGAGTGTAGGACAGCGGGGAACTGAAGCTTTCTTT	TRBV30	few	.	TRBJ1-1
CSVLAGGANEQFF	TGCAGCGTATTAGCGGGGGGGGCAAATGAGCAGTTCTTC	TRBV29-1	.	TRBD2	TRBJ2-1
CASSPRGGASSYEQYF	TGTGCCAGCAGTCCACGGGGGGGGGCTTCTTCCTACGAGCAGTACTTC	TRBV27	once	TRBD2	TRBJ2-7
CASSVQGYYGYTF	TGTGCCAGCAGTGTACAGGGCTACTATGGCTACACCTTC	TRBV25-1	.	.	TRBJ1-2
CAISGGGSFHNEQFF	TGTGCCATCAGTGGCGGCGGGAGTTTCCACAATGAGCAGTTCTTC	TRBV10-3	.	TRBD2	TRBJ2-1
CAWSVPSGVNTEAFF	TGTGCCTGGAGTGTACCCTCAGGGGTGAACACTGAAGCTTTCTTT	TRBV30	.	.	TRBJ1-1
CASSVRLAGPYNEQFF	TGTGCCAGCAGCGTGAGACTAGCGGGGCCCTACAATGAGCAGTTCTTC	TRBV7-6	.	TRBD2	TRBJ2-1
CASSFPGLAGVYEQYF	TGTGCCAGCAGCTTCCCGGGACTAGCGGGAGTCTACGAGCAGTACTTC	TRBV7-9	.	TRBD2	TRBJ2-7
CASSPDRAQPQHF	TGTGCCAGCTCACCAGACAGGGCCCAGCCCCAGCATTTT	TRBV18	.	TRBD1	TRBJ1-5
CASSGTGQETQYF	TGTGCCAGCAGCGGGACAGGGCAAGAGACCCAGTACTTC	TRBV5-4	.	TRBD1	TRBJ2-5
CASSLDSGYEQYF	TGTGCCAGCAGCTTGGATAGCGGGTACGAGCAGTACTTC	TRBV11-1	.	TRBD2	TRBJ2-7
CATAGPAGNTIYF	TGTGCCACCGCAGGCCCGGCTGGAAACACCATATATTTT	TRBV7-8	.	.	TRBJ1-3
CSAVASSYEQYF	TGCAGCGCAGTTGCCTCCTCCTACGAGCAGTACTTC	TRBV29-1	.	.	TRBJ2-7
CASSALGTGRTEAFF	TGTGCCAGCAGTGCTCTAGGGACAGGACGAACTGAAGCTTTCTTT	TRBV6-1	few	TRBD1	TRBJ1-1
CASSSVRSGRVDTQYF	TGTGCCAGCAGTTCAGTCCGCAGCGGGAGGGTGGATACGCAGTATTTT	TRBV6-5	.	TRBD2	TRBJ2-3
CASSLTGQNTGELFF	TGTGCCAGCAGCTTGACGGGACAGAACACCGGGGAGCTGTTTTTT	TRBV11-3	.	.	TRBJ2-2
CASSKRTSGSINEQYF	TGTGCCAGCAGCAAGAGGACTAGCGGGAGCATCAACGAGCAGTACTTC	TRBV7-2	.	TRBD2	TRBJ2-7
CASYRDRGSSGANVLTF	TGTGCCTCCTATCGGGACAGGGGGAGTTCTGGGGCCAACGTCCTGACTTTC	TRBV30	.	TRBD1	TRBJ2-6
CASSPPLRDGLNTEAFF	TGTGCCAGCAGCCCCCCCTTGCGGGACGGCCTGAACACTGAAGCTTTCTTT	TRBV7-9	once	.	TRBJ1-1
CASSQGRGYGYTF	TGCGCCAGCAGCCAGGGGAGGGGGTATGGCTACACCTTC	TRBV4-1	few	.	TRBJ1-2
CASSYSGLPDTQYF	TGTGCCAGCAGTTACTCGGGACTCCCAGATACGCAGTATTTT	TRBV6-5	.	.	TRBJ2-3
CASSYSSGNTGELFF	TGTGCCAGCAGTTACTCTAGCGGGAACACCGGGGAGCTGTTTTTT	TRBV6-5	once	.	TRBJ2-2
CASSLVASGRTRGTTDTQYF	TGCGCCAGCAGCTTAGTCGCTAGCGGGAGAACGCGTGGAACCACAGATACGCAGTATTTT	TRBV5-1	.	TRBD2	TRBJ2-3
CASSPPQGWDQPQHF	TGTGCCAGCAGCCCCCCACAGGGCTGGGATCAGCCCCAGCATTTT	TRBV2	.	.	TRBJ1-5
CASSLEQEHKNEQYF	TGTGCCAGCAGCTTAGAACAGGAACATAAAAACGAGCAGTACTTC	TRBV7-9	.	.	TRBJ2-7
CASSYREDTEAFF	TGTGCCAGCAGCTACAGGGAGGACACTGAAGCTTTCTTT	TRBV6-5	.	.	TRBJ1-1
CASRTNDWRNEQFF	TGTGCCAGCAGGACTAACGATTGGAGGAATGAGCAGTTCTTC	TRBV21-1	.	.	TRBJ2-1
CASRRGLEAFF	TGTGCCAGCAGGAGGGGACTTGAAGCTTTCTTT	TRBV27	.	.	TRBJ1-1
CASSLGGLYEQYF	TGTGCCAGCAGCCTGGGGGGGCTCTACGAGCAGTACTTC	TRBV11-3	once	.	TRBJ2-7
CASSPGGQLAKNIQYF	TGCGCCAGCAGCCCGGGAGGACAGTTAGCCAAAAACATTCAGTACTTC	TRBV5-1	.	.	TRBJ2-4
CSVEGDNYEQYF	TGCAGCGTTGAGGGGGACAACTACGAGCAGTACTTC	TRBV29-1	.	.	TRBJ2-7
CASSVTSGLADTQYF	TGTGCCAGCAGCGTGACTAGCGGTCTAGCAGATACGCAGTATTTT	TRBV9	.	TRBD2	TRBJ2-3
CASTPLGSNQPQHF	TGTGCCAGCACCCCCCTCGGGAGCAATCAGCCCCAGCATTTT	TRBV6-4	.	.	TRBJ1-5
CASGSGILGANVLTF	TGTGCCAGCGGTTCGGGGATTTTAGGGGCCAACGTCCTGACTTTC	TRBV19	.	.	TRBJ2-6
CASSQEAGAVNTEAFF	TGCGCCAGCAGCCAAGAGGCAGGGGCTGTAAACACTGAAGCTTTCTTT	TRBV4-1	.	.	TRBJ1-1
CASSWSGGENTEAFF	TGCGCCAGCAGCTGGAGTGGGGGGGAGAACACTGAAGCTTTCTTT	TRBV5-1	.	.	TRBJ1-1
CASSSLTGDEAFF	TGTGCCAGCAGCTCGTTGACAGGGGATGAAGCTTTCTTT	TRBV7-3	.	TRBD1	TRBJ1-1
CAWSGNVITRTREAFF	TGTGCCTGGAGTGGCAACGTAATAACCCGGACACGCGAAGCTTTCTTT	TRBV30	.	.	TRBJ1-1
CARDAQGDTEAFF	TGTGCCAGAGACGCTCAGGGGGACACTGAAGCTTTCTTT	TRBV30	.	TRBD1	TRBJ1-1
CASSSPGDRGDTEAFF	TGTGCCAGCAGTTCCCCCGGTGACAGGGGGGACACTGAAGCTTTCTTT	TRBV28	.	TRBD1	TRBJ1-1
CASSSQGEYGQPQHF	TGCGCCAGCAGCTCACAGGGGGAGTATGGTCAGCCCCAGCATTTT	TRBV5-1	.	TRBD1	TRBJ1-5
CASTRAGDGTQYF	TGTGCCTCCACCCGGGCGGGGGACGGGACCCAGTACTTC	TRBV25-1	few	TRBD2	TRBJ2-5
CASSKPTDPKSYGYTF	TGTGCCAGCAGCAAACCCACAGACCCGAAGAGCTATGGCTACACCTTC	TRBV21-1	.	.	TRBJ1-2
CASSWGLAGGEQYF	TGCGCCAGCAGCTGGGGACTAGCGGGAGGCGAGCAGTACTTC	TRBV5-1	.	TRBD2	TRBJ2-7
CASSTGGEETQYF	TGTGCCAGCTCAACCGGGGGGGAGGAGACCCAGTACTTC	TRBV18	.	TRBD2	TRBJ2-5
CASAGSYEQYF	TGTGCCTCTGCGGGGAGCTACGAGCAGTACTTC	TRBV30	.	.	TRBJ2-7